These T cell receptor beta chains were read from a single sample in a study of blood T cell repertoires in COVID-19. Some clones are missing from TCRdb's copy, which holds only in-frame ones; the method was immunoSEQ multiplex PCR. Here the sample spans about 250,000 clones, approximately 91% being singletons. Sequencing input: peripheral blood. These receptors all stem from a young woman with acute or convalescent COVID-19. The CDR3 runs from the conserved cysteine through the conserved F or W. A D gene is named only where the DNA matches it firmly. Not every row has a clone size; where given, it reads once, few, many or a size class.

v_gene,j_gene,abundance,d_gene,CDR3aa,CDR3nt
TRBV19,TRBJ2-1,-,-,CASSIQGPYNEQFF,TGTGCCAGTAGTATACAGGGCCCCTACAATGAGCAGTTCTTC
TRBV24-1,TRBJ1-2,-,-,CATSDPTQGNGYTF,TGTGCCACCAGTGACCCGACCCAGGGGAATGGCTACACCTTC
TRBV5-1,TRBJ2-1,-,TRBD2,CASSPSGSHGEFF,TGCGCCAGCTCCCCTAGCGGGTCCCATGGGGAGTTCTTC
TRBV29-1,TRBJ1-1,-,-,CSVDIRRNTEAFF,TGCAGCGTTGATATTAGGAGGAACACTGAAGCTTTCTTT
TRBV7-9,TRBJ2-6,once,TRBD2,CASSRGALAGGSGANVLTF,TGTGCCAGCAGCCGTGGGGCCCTAGCGGGAGGAAGTGGGGCCAACGTCCTGACTTTC
TRBV18,TRBJ2-1,few,TRBD1,CASSPAGQGIHNEQFF,TGTGCCAGCTCACCCGCAGGACAGGGGATACACAATGAGCAGTTCTTC
TRBV1,TRBJ1-3,once,-,CTSSQEGCRDLGNTIYF,TGCACCAGCAGCCAGGAAGGGTGTAGGGACTTAGGAAACACCATATATTTT
TRBV11-3,TRBJ1-1,-,-,CASSLDGGTEAFF,TGTGCCAGCTCCTTAGACGGGGGCACTGAAGCTTTCTTT
TRBV19,TRBJ1-2,-,TRBD1,CASSAPGQGDYGYTF,TGTGCCAGTAGTGCGCCGGGACAGGGTGACTATGGCTACACCTTC
TRBV18,TRBJ2-7,once,TRBD2,CASSPTGTSGGSYEQYF,TGTGCCAGCTCACCCACGGGGACTAGCGGGGGCTCCTACGAGCAGTACTTC
TRBV2,TRBJ2-7,-,TRBD2,CASRLAGGDYEQYF,TGTGCCAGCAGACTAGCGGGAGGAGACTACGAGCAGTACTTC
TRBV6-4,TRBJ2-1,few,TRBD2,CASSDNAGAYNEQFF,TGTGCCAGCAGTGACAACGCGGGAGCTTACAATGAGCAGTTCTTC
TRBV19,TRBJ1-1,-,-,CASSIRGAEAFF,TGTGCCAGTAGTATTCGGGGGGCTGAAGCTTTCTTT
TRBV14,TRBJ2-5,-,-,CASSHPYREHRRETQYF,TGTGCCAGCAGCCACCCCTACCGGGAACACCGGAGGGAGACCCAGTACTTC
TRBV11-3,TRBJ1-1,-,TRBD1,CASSRMTGANTEAFF,TGTGCCAGCAGCCGCATGACAGGGGCAAACACTGAAGCTTTCTTT
TRBV12-3/TRBV12-4,TRBJ1-1,-,-,CASTTVQGTEAFF,TGTGCCAGCACGACAGTCCAGGGCACTGAAGCTTTCTTT
TRBV7-2,TRBJ1-2,-,-,CASSAVGLTSYTF,TGTGCCAGCAGCGCAGTGGGACTAACGAGCTACACCTTC
TRBV5-3,TRBJ1-4,-,-,CARSNPFQYEKLFF,TGTGCCAGAAGCAATCCATTCCAGTATGAAAAACTGTTTTTT
TRBV6-7,TRBJ1-4,-,-,CASSYQADATNEKLFF,TGTGCCAGCAGTTACCAGGCAGATGCAACTAATGAAAAACTGTTTTTT
TRBV7-9,TRBJ2-1,-,TRBD1,CASSYPRLRTGSYNEQFF,TGTGCCAGCAGCTATCCCCGTCTCCGGACAGGTTCCTACAATGAGCAGTTCTTC
TRBV6-5,TRBJ2-1,-,-,CASSPDSPSNEQFF,TGTGCCAGCAGCCCGGACAGTCCCTCCAATGAGCAGTTCTTC
TRBV7-6,TRBJ1-5,once,TRBD1,CASSPGQAGQPQHF,TGTGCCAGCAGCCCAGGACAGGCTGGGCAGCCCCAGCATTTT
TRBV4-2,TRBJ2-2,many,-,CASSHTLGDTGELFF,TGTGCCAGCAGCCATACCCTAGGCGACACCGGGGAGCTGTTTTTT
TRBV7-6,TRBJ2-3,-,TRBD2,CASSPGLAGGLSTDTQYF,TGTGCCAGCAGCCCGGGACTAGCGGGAGGTTTAAGCACAGATACGCAGTATTTT
TRBV19,TRBJ2-7,-,TRBD2,CASSISGSFSEQYF,TGTGCCAGTAGTATCAGCGGGAGCTTTAGCGAGCAGTACTTC
TRBV15,TRBJ2-7,-,-,CATSREGSSSYEQYF,TGTGCCACCAGCAGAGAGGGCAGCAGCTCCTACGAGCAGTACTTC
TRBV20-1,TRBJ2-5,-,-,CSAVVSGTQYF,TGCAGTGCCGTAGTATCGGGGACCCAGTACTTC
TRBV5-1,TRBJ2-1,-,TRBD2,CASSLQLGRFDEQFF,TGCGCCAGCAGCTTGCAGCTCGGGAGGTTCGATGAGCAGTTCTTC
TRBV14,TRBJ2-3,-,-,CASSPQLATDTQYF,TGTGCCAGCAGCCCTCAGCTAGCCACAGATACGCAGTATTTT
TRBV7-9,TRBJ1-4,-,TRBD1,CASSLVWDRGDNEKLFF,TGTGCCAGCAGCTTAGTCTGGGACAGGGGGGACAACGAAAAACTGTTTTTT
TRBV27,TRBJ2-1,few,TRBD2,CASADWGGNEQFF,TGTGCCAGCGCTGATTGGGGGGGCAATGAGCAGTTCTTC
TRBV9,TRBJ1-1,-,TRBD1,CASSAQGPWMNTEAFF,TGTGCCAGCAGCGCACAGGGGCCTTGGATGAACACTGAAGCTTTCTTT
TRBV2,TRBJ2-1,-,-,CASKSPGDHEQFF,TGTGCCAGCAAGTCCCCAGGGGATCATGAGCAGTTCTTC
TRBV24-1,TRBJ2-5,-,-,CATSDFPGETQYF,TGTGCCACCAGTGATTTTCCAGGAGAGACCCAGTACTTC
TRBV19,TRBJ1-5,-,-,CASALWLSSNQPQHF,TGTGCCAGCGCCCTCTGGCTCTCGAGCAATCAGCCCCAGCATTTT
TRBV5-6,TRBJ2-5,-,TRBD2,CASSRTSGKETQYF,TGTGCCAGCAGCCGGACTAGCGGGAAAGAGACCCAGTACTTC
TRBV7-4,TRBJ2-2,-,TRBD1,CASSCQSQGFYGELFF,TGTGCCAGCAGCTGCCAATCACAGGGGTTCTACGGGGAGCTGTTTTTT
TRBV21-1,TRBJ2-7,-,-,CASSKRTGVGSYEQYF,TGTGCCAGCAGCAAAAGGACAGGGGTAGGCTCCTACGAGCAGTACTTC
TRBV5-4,TRBJ2-3,-,-,CASSLGETYTDTQYF,TGTGCCAGCAGCTTGGGGGAGACTTACACAGATACGCAGTATTTT
TRBV11-2,TRBJ2-1,once,TRBD2,CASSSLLAGPFDEQFF,TGTGCCAGCAGCTCCTTACTAGCGGGACCCTTCGATGAGCAGTTCTTC
TRBV6-2/TRBV6-3,TRBJ1-5,-,-,CASSYLLQTYSNQPQHF,TGTGCCAGCAGTTATTTGCTACAGACGTATAGCAATCAGCCCCAGCATTTT
TRBV10-2,TRBJ2-7,-,-,CATTPNGFEQYF,TGCGCCACCACCCCGAACGGGTTCGAGCAGTACTTC
TRBV13,TRBJ2-7,-,TRBD2,CASSHRTSGRVYEQYF,TGTGCCAGCAGCCACCGAACTAGCGGGAGGGTTTACGAGCAGTACTTC
TRBV6-5,TRBJ1-6,-,-,CASSYSRVGVSPLHF,TGTGCCAGCAGTTACTCGCGTGTAGGAGTTTCACCCCTCCACTTT
TRBV13,TRBJ2-3,-,-,CASSLGRVSTDTQYF,TGTGCCAGCAGCTTAGGCAGGGTCAGCACAGATACGCAGTATTTT